This TCR beta chain was captured by sequencing in a study of blood T cell repertoires in COVID-19. Looking at the study overall: The samples span acute and convalescent COVID-19 from the United States, Italy and Spain. The analysed material was cDNA or gDNA that came from T cells, B-cell-depleted T cells, or PBMCs.

Authors' analysis steps: Reference gene primer amplification yielded estimated nucleated cell counts. Data came from immunoSEQ multiplex PCR; TCRdb stores just in-frame clones and leaves some out. For V, J and clone size, that table is used; D and trimming come from the DNA. This sample has under 400,000 clones, with about 87% found just once. The junction had 7 bases not matched to a gene; V was cut back by 6 bases and J by 4 bases. The CDR3 has 14 amino acids. CDR1 is ENHRY and CDR2 is SYGVKD in the germline V gene. Specimen: peripheral blood. The clonotype was recovered from a woman between 25 and 40 years old with COVID-19, enrolled during active disease. This chain connects TRBV10-3 to TRBJ2-5; 8 bases fit TRBD1. In DNA form, the CDR3 reads TGTGCCATCAGAGGGCAGGGGGCTTCAGAGACCCAGTACTTC. Encoded protein: CAIRGQGASETQYF.